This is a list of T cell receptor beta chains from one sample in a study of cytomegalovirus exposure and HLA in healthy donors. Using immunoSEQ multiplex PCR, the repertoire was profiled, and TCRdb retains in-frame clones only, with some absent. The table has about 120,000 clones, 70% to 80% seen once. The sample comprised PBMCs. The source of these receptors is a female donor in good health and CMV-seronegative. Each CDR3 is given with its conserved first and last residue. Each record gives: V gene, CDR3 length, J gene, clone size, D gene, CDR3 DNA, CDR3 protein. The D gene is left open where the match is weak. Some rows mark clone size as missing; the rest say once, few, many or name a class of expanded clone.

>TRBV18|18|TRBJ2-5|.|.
TGTGCCAGCTCACCACCGTTTTCGCAACCAACCCAAAGGGGGACCCAGTACTTC
CASSPPFSQPTQRGTQYF
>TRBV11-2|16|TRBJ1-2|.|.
TGTGCCAGCAGCTCTAAACGGAAGACAGTGAGTTATGGCTACACCTTC
CASSSKRKTVSYGYTF
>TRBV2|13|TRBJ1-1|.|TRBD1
TGTGCCAGCAGGACAGGGCTGAACACTGAAGCTTTCTTT
CASRTGLNTEAFF
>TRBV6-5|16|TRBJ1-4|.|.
TGTGCCAGCAGTTACGGGAGGGGGTCGGGTAATGAAAAACTGTTTTTT
CASSYGRGSGNEKLFF
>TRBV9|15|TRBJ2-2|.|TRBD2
TGTGCCAGCAGCGCTGCGTTAGCGGGGGCCGGGGAGCTGTTTTTT
CASSAALAGAGELFF
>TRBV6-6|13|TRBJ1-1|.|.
TGTGCCAGCAGTTACAGGGAGAGCACTGAAGCTTTCTTT
CASSYRESTEAFF
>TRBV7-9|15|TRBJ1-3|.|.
TGTGCCAGCAGCCCCACTGGGTCCGGGGGAAACACCATATATTTT
CASSPTGSGGNTIYF
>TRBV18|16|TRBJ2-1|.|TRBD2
TGTGCCAGCTCACCACCGGAGCGGGGGGGATACAATGAGCAGTTCTTC
CASSPPERGGYNEQFF
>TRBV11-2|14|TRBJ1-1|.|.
TGTGCCAGCAGCGCAAGTGCCTCAGCGACTGAAGCTTTCTTT
CASSASASATEAFF
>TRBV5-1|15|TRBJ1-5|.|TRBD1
TGCGCCAGCAGCTTGGAAGGGACAGGTAATCAGCCCCAGCATTTT
CASSLEGTGNQPQHF
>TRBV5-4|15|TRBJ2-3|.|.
TGTGCCAGCTCCCAAAGGGGGGGGGCGACAGATACGCAGTATTTT
CASSQRGGATDTQYF
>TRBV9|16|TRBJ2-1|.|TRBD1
TGTGCCAGCAGCTCAAAACAGGGGGCATCCTACAATGAGCAGTTCTTC
CASSSKQGASYNEQFF
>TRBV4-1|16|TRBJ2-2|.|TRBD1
TGCGCCAGCAGCCGACCGGGACAGGGGGCGCCCGGGGAGCTGTTTTTT
CASSRPGQGAPGELFF
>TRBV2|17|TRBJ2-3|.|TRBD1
TGTGCCAGCAGTGTGGGGGACAGCTTAGAGAGCACAGATACGCAGTATTTT
CASSVGDSLESTDTQYF
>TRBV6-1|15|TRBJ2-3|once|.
TGTGCCAGCAGTCGCTTCGGGGGACCTAAGGATACGCAGTATTTT
CASSRFGGPKDTQYF
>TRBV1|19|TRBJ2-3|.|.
TGCACCAAGGTAGCGGGGGTTCTTCTTTGTCCCCGGAACACAGATACGCAGTATTTT
CTKVAGVLLCPRNTDTQYF
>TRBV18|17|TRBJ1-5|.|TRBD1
TGTGCCAGCTCCCCAGGACAGGGGAAATATAGCAATCAGCCCCAGCATTTT
CASSPGQGKYSNQPQHF
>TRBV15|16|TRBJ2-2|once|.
TGTGCCACCAGCAGAGGGGGACTCTCGGGGACCGGGGAGCTGTTTTTT
CATSRGGLSGTGELFF
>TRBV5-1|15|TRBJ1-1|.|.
TGCGCCAGCAGCTTAAGGGGGGGGATGAACACTGAAGCTTTCTTT
CASSLRGGMNTEAFF
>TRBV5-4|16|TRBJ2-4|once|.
TGTGCCAGCAGCTTGGAGGGGATGCTAGCCAAAAACATTCAGTACTTC
CASSLEGMLAKNIQYF
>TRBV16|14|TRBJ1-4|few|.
TGTGCCAGCAGCCAATTTAATGGGGGCCAAAAACTGTTTTTT
CASSQFNGGQKLFF
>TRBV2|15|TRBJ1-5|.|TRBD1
TGTGCCAGCGGGGCGGAGCAGGGGGGCAATCAGCCCCAGCATTTT
CASGAEQGGNQPQHF
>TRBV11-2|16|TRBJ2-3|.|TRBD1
TGTGCCAGCAGCCCACTTCAGGGGGCTGTCACAGATACGCAGTATTTT
CASSPLQGAVTDTQYF
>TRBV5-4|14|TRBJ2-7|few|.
TGTGCCAGCAGCTTGGCAGGTAACCCCTACGAGCAGTACTTC
CASSLAGNPYEQYF
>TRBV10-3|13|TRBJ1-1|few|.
TGTGCCACCGTCAGGGATCTGAACACTGAAGCTTTCTTT
CATVRDLNTEAFF
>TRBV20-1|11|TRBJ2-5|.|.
TGCAGTGCGACAGCGGGAGAGACCCAGTACTTC
CSATAGETQYF
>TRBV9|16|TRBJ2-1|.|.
TGTGCCAGCAGCGTAGATGGCGGCTTCTCCTACAATGAGCAGTTCTTC
CASSVDGGFSYNEQFF
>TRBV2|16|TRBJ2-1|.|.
TGTGCCAGCAGTGAGGGACGGGGGGCCGGATACAATGAGCAGTTCTTC
CASSEGRGAGYNEQFF
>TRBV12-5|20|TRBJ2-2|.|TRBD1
TGTGCTAGTGGTTTGATCAGAGGACAGGGGGGAGCTCCGAACACCGGGGAGCTGTTTTTT
CASGLIRGQGGAPNTGELFF
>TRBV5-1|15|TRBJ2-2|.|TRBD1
TGCGCCAGCAGCCCCCGGACAGGGTTAACCGGGGAGCTGTTTTTT
CASSPRTGLTGELFF
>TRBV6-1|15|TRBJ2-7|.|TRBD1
TGTGCCAGCAGGCACGACGGACAGGGGTCCTACGAGCAGTACTTC
CASRHDGQGSYEQYF
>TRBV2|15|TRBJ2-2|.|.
TGTGCCAGCAGGACTGGAGGGCCGAACACCGGGGAGCTGTTTTTT
CASRTGGPNTGELFF
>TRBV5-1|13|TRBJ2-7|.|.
TGCGCCAGCAGCTTGGGTGGAGGAGCTGAGCAGTACTTC
CASSLGGGAEQYF
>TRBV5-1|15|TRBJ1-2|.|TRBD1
TGCGCCAGCAGCCCTCAACAGGGGGTGAACTATGGCTACACCTTC
CASSPQQGVNYGYTF
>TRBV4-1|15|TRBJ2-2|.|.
TGCGCCAGCAGCCAATTGAGAATCAACACCGGGGAGCTGTTTTTT
CASSQLRINTGELFF
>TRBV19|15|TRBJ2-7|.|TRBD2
TGTGCCAGTAGTATCGGACTAGCGGGCCAAAACGAGCAGTACTTC
CASSIGLAGQNEQYF
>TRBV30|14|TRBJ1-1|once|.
TGTGCCTGGAGTAAATTAATCGGCGGTTTTGAAGCTTTCTTT
CAWSKLIGGFEAFF
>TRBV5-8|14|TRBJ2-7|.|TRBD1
TGTGCCAGCAGCTCCCCGGGACAGGGGAACGAGCAGTACTTC
CASSSPGQGNEQYF
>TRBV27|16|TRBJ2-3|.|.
TGTGCCAGCAGTTTAATTCGGGGGGCCTTCACAGATACGCAGTATTTT
CASSLIRGAFTDTQYF
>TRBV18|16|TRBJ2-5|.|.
TGTGCCAGCTCACCACCAGGCGGGGGCAACCAAGAGACCCAGTACTTC
CASSPPGGGNQETQYF
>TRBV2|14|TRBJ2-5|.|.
TGTGCCAGCAGTGAAACATTGGCGGAAGAGACCCAGTACTTC
CASSETLAEETQYF
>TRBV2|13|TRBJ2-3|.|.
TGTGCCAGCCTCTTAGATAGCACAGATACGCAGTATTTT
CASLLDSTDTQYF
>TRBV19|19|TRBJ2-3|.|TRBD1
TGTGCCAGTAGTATGCGCGGAAGTTTCGGGACAGGGGGCACAGATACGCAGTATTTT
CASSMRGSFGTGGTDTQYF
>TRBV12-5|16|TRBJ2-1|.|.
TGTGCTAGTGGTTTGGACCACCACCGGACATACAATGAGCAGTTCTTC
CASGLDHHRTYNEQFF
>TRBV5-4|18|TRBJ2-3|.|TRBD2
TGTGCCAGCAGCCAGAAACTAGCGGGGGGCCTAGGGACAGATACGCAGTATTTT
CASSQKLAGGLGTDTQYF
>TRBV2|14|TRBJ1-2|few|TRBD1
TGTGCCAGCGAGGCTGACAGGGGGCTAGGTGGCTACACCTTC
CASEADRGLGGYTF
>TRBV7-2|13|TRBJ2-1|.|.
TGTGCCAGCAGCTTACTTTCAGGAGGCGAGCAGTTCTTC
CASSLLSGGEQFF
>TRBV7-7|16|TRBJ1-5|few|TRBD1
TGTGCCAGCAGCTTGGGCCAGGGGGCCGACAATCAGCCCCAGCATTTT
CASSLGQGADNQPQHF
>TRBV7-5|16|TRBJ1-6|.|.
TGTGTCAGAAAAAAACAGGCGAAGGACCCTAATTCACCCCTCCACTTT
CVRKKQAKDPNSPLHF